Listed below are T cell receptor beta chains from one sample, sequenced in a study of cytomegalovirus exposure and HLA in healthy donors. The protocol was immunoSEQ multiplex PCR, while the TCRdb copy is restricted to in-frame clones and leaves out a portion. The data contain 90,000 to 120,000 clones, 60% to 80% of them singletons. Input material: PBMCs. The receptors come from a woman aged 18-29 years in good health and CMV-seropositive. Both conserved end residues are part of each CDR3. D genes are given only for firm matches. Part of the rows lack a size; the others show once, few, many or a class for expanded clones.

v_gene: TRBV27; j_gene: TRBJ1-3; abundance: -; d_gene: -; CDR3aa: CASSLSLGNTIYF; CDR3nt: TGTGCCAGCAGTTTATCCTTAGGAAACACCATATATTTT
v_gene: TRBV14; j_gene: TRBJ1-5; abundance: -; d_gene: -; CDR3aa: CASTREHSNQPQHF; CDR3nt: TGTGCCAGCACCCGGGAGCATAGCAATCAGCCCCAGCATTTT
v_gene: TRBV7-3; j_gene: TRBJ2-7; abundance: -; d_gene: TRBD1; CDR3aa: CASSLTGGFRGASYEQYF; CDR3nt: TGTGCCAGCAGCTTAACAGGGGGCTTCAGGGGTGCTAGCTACGAGCAGTACTTC
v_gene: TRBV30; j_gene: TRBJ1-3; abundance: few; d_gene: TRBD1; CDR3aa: CALPGTDGNTIYF; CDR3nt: TGTGCCCTCCCCGGGACAGATGGAAACACCATATATTTT
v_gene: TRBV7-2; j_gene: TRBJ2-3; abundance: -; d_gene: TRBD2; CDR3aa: CASSVSGAASTDTQYF; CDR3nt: TGTGCCAGCAGTGTTAGCGGGGCAGCTAGCACAGATACGCAGTATTTT
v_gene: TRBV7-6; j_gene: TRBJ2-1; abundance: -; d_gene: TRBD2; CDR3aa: CASSLRVSSGSYNEQFF; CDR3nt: TGTGCCAGCAGCTTACGGGTTTCTAGCGGCTCCTACAATGAGCAGTTCTTC
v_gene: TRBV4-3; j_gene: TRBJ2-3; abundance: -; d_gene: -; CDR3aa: CASSQDGVRGSTDTQYF; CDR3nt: TGCGCCAGCAGCCAAGATGGGGTTAGGGGAAGCACAGATACGCAGTATTTT
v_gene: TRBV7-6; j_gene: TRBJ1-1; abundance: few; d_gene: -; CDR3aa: CASRGDMAFF; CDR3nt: TGTGCCAGCAGGGGAGATATGGCTTTCTTT
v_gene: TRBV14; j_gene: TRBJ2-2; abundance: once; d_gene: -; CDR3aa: CASSHTGYTGELFF; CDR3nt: TGTGCCAGCAGCCATACCGGTTACACCGGGGAGCTGTTTTTT
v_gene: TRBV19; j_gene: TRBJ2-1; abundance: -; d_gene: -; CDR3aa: CASSIVDFSYNEQFF; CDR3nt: TGTGCCAGTAGTATTGTGGACTTCTCCTACAATGAGCAGTTCTTC
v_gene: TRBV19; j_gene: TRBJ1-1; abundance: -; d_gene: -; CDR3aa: CASSIGPQNTEAFF; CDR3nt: TGTGCCAGTAGTATAGGGCCACAGAACACTGAAGCTTTCTTT
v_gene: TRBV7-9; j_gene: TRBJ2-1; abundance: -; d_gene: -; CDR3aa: CSSTNSGAEQFF; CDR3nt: TGTTCCAGCACGAATTCCGGAGCTGAGCAGTTCTTC
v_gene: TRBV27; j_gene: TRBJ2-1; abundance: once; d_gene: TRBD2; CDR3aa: CASSSGTSGIEQFF; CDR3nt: TGTGCCAGCAGCTCCGGGACTAGCGGGATTGAGCAGTTCTTC
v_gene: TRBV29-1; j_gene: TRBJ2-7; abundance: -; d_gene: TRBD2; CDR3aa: CSVARGLAETYEQYF; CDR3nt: TGCAGCGTGGCCCGCGGACTAGCGGAGACCTACGAGCAGTACTTC
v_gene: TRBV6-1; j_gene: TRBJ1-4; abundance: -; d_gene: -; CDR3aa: CASSEAYRATNEKLFF; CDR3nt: TGTGCCAGCAGTGAGGCCTACAGGGCAACTAATGAAAAACTGTTTTTT
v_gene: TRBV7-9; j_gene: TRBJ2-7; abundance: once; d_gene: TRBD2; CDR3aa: CASSSLLAAFYEQYF; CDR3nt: TGTGCCAGCAGCTCGTTACTAGCGGCATTCTACGAGCAGTACTTC
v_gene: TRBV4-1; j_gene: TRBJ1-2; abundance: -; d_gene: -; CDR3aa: CASSQDQYGYTF; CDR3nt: TGCGCCAGCAGCCAAGATCAATATGGCTACACCTTC
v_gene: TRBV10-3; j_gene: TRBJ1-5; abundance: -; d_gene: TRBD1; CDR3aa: CAIRPGQGEGNQPQHF; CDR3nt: TGTGCCATCAGGCCAGGACAGGGAGAAGGAAATCAGCCCCAGCATTTT
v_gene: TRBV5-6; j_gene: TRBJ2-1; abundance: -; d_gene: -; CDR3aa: CASTQRTGIFYNEQFF; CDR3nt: TGTGCCAGCACCCAGAGAACAGGGATCTTCTACAATGAGCAGTTCTTC
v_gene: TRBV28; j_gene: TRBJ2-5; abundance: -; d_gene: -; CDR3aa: CASSSVGRGFETQYF; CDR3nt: TGTGCCAGCAGTTCGGTCGGGCGCGGGTTCGAGACCCAGTACTTC
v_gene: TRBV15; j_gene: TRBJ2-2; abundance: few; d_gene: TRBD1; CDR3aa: CATRNPGQGNTGELFF; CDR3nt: TGTGCCACCAGAAACCCGGGACAGGGGAACACCGGGGAGCTGTTTTTT
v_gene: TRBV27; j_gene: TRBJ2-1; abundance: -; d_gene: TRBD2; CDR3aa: CASSLGTSGSSGLFF; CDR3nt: TGTGCCAGCAGTTTAGGGACTAGCGGGAGCTCCGGGCTGTTCTTC
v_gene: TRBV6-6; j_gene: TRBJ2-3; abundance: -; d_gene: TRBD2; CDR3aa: CASRSQRESVDTQYF; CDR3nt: TGTGCCAGCAGATCTCAGCGGGAGTCTGTAGATACGCAGTATTTT
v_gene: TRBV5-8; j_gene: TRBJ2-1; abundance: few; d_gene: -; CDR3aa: CASSLFSNEQFF; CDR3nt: TGTGCCAGCAGCTTGTTTAGCAATGAGCAGTTCTTC
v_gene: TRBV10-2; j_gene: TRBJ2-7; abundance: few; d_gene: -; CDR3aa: CASRGTGSSSEQYF; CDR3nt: TGCGCCAGCAGAGGGACCGGGAGTTCTTCCGAGCAGTACTTC
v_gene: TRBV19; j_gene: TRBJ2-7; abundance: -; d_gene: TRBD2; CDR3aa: CASSIATSGTSYYEQYF; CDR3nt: TGTGCCAGTAGTATAGCTACGTCCGGGACTAGCTACTACGAGCAGTACTTC
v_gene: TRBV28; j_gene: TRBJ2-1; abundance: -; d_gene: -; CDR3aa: CASLSINEQFF; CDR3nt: TGTGCCAGCCTTTCTATTAATGAGCAGTTCTTC
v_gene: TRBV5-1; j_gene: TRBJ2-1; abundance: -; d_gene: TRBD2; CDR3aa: CASSYAGDEQFF; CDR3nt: TGCGCCAGCTCTTACGCGGGAGATGAGCAGTTCTTC
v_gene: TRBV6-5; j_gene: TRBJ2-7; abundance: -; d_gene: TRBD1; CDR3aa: CASSLQGATYEQYF; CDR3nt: TGTGCCAGCAGCCTGCAGGGGGCTACCTACGAGCAGTACTTC
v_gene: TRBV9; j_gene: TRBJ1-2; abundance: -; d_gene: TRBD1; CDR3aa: CASNKGQGDYGYTF; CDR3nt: TGTGCCAGCAACAAGGGACAGGGCGACTATGGCTACACCTTC
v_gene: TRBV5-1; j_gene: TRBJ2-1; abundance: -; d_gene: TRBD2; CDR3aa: CASSWGAGSSYNEQFF; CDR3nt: TGCGCCAGCAGCTGGGGAGCGGGGAGCTCCTACAATGAGCAGTTCTTC
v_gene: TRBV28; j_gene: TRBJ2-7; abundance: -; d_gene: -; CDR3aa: CASTLGTARYDEQYF; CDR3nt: TGTGCCAGCACTTTGGGGACTGCCCGGTACGACGAGCAGTACTTC
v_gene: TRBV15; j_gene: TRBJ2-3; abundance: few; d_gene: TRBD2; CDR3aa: CATGGLATDTQYF; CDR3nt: TGTGCCACCGGGGGACTAGCAACAGATACGCAGTATTTT
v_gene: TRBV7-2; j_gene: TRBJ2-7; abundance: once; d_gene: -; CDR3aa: CASSLDNYEQYF; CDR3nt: TGTGCCAGCAGCTTAGACAACTACGAGCAGTACTTC
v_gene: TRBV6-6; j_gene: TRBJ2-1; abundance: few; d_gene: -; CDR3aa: CASSGTGSAEQFF; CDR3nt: TGTGCCAGCAGTGGAACAGGGTCCGCTGAGCAGTTCTTC